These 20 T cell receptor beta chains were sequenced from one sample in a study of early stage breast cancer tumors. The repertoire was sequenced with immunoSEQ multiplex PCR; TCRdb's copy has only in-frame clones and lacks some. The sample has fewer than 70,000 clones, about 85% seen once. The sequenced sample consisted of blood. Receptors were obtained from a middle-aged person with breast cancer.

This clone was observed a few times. CDR3 residues: CASSWQRPTEQFF. In DNA form, the CDR3 reads TGTGCCAGCAGTTGGCAGAGACCCACCGAGCAGTTCTTC. The J gene is TRBJ2-1, the V gene TRBV27, with no clear D. Trimming left V 4 bases short and J 10 bases short, with 14 bases between. The germline CDR1 and CDR2 sequences are MNHEY and SMNVEV (reference sequence). The CDR3 length is 13 residues.

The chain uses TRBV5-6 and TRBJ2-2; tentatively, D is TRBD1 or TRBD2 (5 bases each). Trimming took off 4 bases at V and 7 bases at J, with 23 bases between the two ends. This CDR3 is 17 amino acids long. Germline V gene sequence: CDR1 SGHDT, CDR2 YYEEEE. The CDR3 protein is CASSLLTSGTYRGELFF. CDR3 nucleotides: TGTGCCAGCAGCCTCTTAACTTCCGGGACGTACCGCGGGGAGCTGTTTTTT.

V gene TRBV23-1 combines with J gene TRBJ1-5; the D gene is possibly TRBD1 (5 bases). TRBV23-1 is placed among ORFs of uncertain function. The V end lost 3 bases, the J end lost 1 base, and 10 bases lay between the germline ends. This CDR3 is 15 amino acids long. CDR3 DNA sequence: TGCGCCAGCAGTCAGGGGGGTGGGAGCAATCAGCCCCAGCATTTT. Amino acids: CASSQGGGSNQPQHF.

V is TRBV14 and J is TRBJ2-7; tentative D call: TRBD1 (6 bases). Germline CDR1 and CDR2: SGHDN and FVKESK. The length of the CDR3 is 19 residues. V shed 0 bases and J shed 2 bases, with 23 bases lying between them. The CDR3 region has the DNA TGTGCCAGCAGCCAAGATAGGGGGAGCAACATGGGGATGGCCTACGAGCAGTACTTC. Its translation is CASSQDRGSNMGMAYEQYF.

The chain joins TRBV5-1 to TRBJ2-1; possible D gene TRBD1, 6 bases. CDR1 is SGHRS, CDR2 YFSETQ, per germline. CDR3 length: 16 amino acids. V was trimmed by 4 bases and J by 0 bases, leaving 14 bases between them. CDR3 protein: CASSPPTGSSYNEQFF. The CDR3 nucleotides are TGCGCCAGCAGCCCGCCAACAGGGAGCTCCTACAATGAGCAGTTCTTC. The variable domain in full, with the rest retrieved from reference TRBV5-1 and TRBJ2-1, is KAGVTQTPRYLIKTRGQQVTLSCSPISGHRSVSWYQQTPGQGLQFLFEYFSETQRNKGNFPGRFSGRQFSNSRSEMNVSTLELGDSALYLCASSPPTGSSYNEQFFGPGTRLTVL.

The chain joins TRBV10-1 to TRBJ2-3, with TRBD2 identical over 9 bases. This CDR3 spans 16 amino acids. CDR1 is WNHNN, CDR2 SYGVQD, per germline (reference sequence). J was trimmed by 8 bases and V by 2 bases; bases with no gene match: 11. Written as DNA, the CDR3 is TGCGCCAGCAGTGAGCCGACTAGCGGTTGGCCCGTTACGCAGTATTTT. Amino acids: CASSEPTSGWPVTQYF.

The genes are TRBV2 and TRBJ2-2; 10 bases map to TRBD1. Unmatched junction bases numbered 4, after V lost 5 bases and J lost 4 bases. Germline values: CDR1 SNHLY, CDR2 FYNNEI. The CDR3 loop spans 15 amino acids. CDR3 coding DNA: TGTGCCAGCAGTCCCGGGACAGGGGTCACCGGGGAGCTGTTTTTT. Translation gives CASSPGTGVTGELFF.

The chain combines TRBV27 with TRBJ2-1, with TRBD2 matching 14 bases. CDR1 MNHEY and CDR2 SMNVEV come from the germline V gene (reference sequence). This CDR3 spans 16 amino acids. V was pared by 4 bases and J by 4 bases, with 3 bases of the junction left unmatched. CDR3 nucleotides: TGTGCCAGCAGTTATGGGACTAGCGGGAGTTACAATGAGCAGTTCTTC. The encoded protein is CASSYGTSGSYNEQFF.

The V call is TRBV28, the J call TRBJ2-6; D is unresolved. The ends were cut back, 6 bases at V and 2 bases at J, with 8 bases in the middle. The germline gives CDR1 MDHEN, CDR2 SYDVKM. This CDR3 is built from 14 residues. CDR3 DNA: TGTGCCAGCAGACTCCAGACTGGGGCCAACGTCCTGACTTTC. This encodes CASRLQTGANVLTF.

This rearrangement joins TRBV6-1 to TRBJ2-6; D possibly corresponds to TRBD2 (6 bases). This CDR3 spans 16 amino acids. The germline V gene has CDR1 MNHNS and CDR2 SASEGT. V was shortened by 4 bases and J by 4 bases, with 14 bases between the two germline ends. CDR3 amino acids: CASSAEQGGGANVLTF. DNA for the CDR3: TGTGCCAGCAGTGCCGAGCAGGGAGGAGGGGCCAACGTCCTGACTTTC.

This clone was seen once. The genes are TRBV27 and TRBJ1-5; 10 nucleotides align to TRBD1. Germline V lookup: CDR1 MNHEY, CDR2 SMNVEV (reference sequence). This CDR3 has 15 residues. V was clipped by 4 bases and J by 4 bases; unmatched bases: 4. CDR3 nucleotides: TGTGCCAGCAGTTCTGGGACAGGGGCAAATCAGCCCCAGCATTTT. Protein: CASSSGTGANQPQHF.

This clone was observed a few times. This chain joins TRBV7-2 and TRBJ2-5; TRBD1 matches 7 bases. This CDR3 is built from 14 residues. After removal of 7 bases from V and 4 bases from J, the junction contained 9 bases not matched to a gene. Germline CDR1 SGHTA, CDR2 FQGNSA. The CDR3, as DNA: TGTGCCAGCAACCCTCGAACAGGGGCAGAGACCCAGTACTTC. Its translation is CASNPRTGAETQYF. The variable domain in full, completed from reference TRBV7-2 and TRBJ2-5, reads GAGVSQSPSNKVTEKGKDVELRCDPISGHTALYWYRQSLGQGLEFLIYFQGNSAPDKSGLPSDRFSAERTGGSVSTLTIQRTQQEDSAVYLCASNPRTGAETQYFGPGTRLLVL.

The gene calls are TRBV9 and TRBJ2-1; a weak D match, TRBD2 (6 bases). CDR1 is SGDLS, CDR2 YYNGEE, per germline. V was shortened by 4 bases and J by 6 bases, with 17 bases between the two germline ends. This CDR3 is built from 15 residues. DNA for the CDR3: TGTGCCAGCAGCCCCCACCCCGGGGGTCCCAATGAGCAGTTCTTC. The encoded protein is CASSPHPGGPNEQFF.

CDR3 sequence reads: CASSIAGLAKETQYF. As DNA, the CDR3 is TGTGCCAGTAGTATTGCCGGACTAGCGAAAGAGACCCAGTACTTC. This sequence joins TRBV19 and TRBJ2-5, with 9 bases fitting TRBD2. Trimming took 3 bases from V and 3 from J; bases not matched to a gene: 5. The CDR3 contains 15 residues. The germline V gene has CDR1 LNHDA and CDR2 SQIVND (reference sequence).

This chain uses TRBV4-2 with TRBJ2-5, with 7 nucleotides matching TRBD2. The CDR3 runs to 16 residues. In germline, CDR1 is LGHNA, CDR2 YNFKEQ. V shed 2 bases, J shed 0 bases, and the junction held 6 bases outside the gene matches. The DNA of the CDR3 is TGTGCCAGCAGCCAAACCGGGACTAACTACCAAGAGACCCAGTACTTC. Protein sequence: CASSQTGTNYQETQYF.

CDR3 DNA: TGTGCCAGCAGCTTAGATGGCACAGGGACCGGGGAGCTGTTTTTT. Protein: CASSLDGTGTGELFF. The rearrangement joins TRBV11-3 to TRBJ2-2; possible D gene TRBD1, 6 bases. Trimming shortened V by 0 bases and J by 5 bases, and 10 bases separated the two germline ends. The CDR3 length is 15 residues. The germline gives CDR1 SGHNT, CDR2 YENEEA. Together with reference TRBV11-3 and TRBJ2-2, the CDR3 gives the full variable domain: EAGVVQSPRYKIIEKKQPVAFWCNPISGHNTLYWYLQNLGQGPELLIRYENEEAVDDSQLPKDRFSAERLKGVDSTLKIQPAELGDSAVYLCASSLDGTGTGELFFGEGSRLTVL.

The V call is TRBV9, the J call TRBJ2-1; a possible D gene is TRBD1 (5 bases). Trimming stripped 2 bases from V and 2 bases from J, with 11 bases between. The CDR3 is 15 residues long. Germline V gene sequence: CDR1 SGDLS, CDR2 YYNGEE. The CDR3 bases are TGTGCCAGCAGCGTGGGGCTAACTCCCTACAATGAGCAGTTCTTC. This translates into CASSVGLTPYNEQFF.

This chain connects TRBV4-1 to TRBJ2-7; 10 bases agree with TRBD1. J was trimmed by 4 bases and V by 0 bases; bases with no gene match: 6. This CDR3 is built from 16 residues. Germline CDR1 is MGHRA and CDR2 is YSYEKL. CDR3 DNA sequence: TGCGCCAGCAGCCAAGATGGGACAGGGGTAATATACGAGCAGTACTTC. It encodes CASSQDGTGVIYEQYF.

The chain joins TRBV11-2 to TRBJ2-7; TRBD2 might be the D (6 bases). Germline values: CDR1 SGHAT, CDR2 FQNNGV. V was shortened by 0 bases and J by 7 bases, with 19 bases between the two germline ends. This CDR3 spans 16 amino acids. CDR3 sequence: CASSLEGGGGMIEQYF. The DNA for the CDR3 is TGTGCCAGCAGCTTAGAGGGGGGAGGCGGAATGATTGAGCAGTACTTC.

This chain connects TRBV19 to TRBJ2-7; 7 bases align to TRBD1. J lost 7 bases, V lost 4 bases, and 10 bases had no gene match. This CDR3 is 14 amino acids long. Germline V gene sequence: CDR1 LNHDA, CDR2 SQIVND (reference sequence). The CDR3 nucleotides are TGTGCCAGTAGTAATCAGGACAGGAGGAGTGAGCAGTACTTC. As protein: CASSNQDRRSEQYF.